The T cell receptor beta chain under discussion was sequenced for a study of blood T cell repertoires in COVID-19. V lost 3 bases, J lost 6 bases, and 15 bases lay in between. The CDR3 sequence is 14 residues long. The V gene's germline CDR1 is SGHNT and CDR2 YYREEE (reference sequence). Clones were sequenced by immunoSEQ multiplex PCR, and TCRdb holds only the in-frame ones, with some missing. Among under 300,000 clones listed, about nine tenths were seen once. The sequenced sample consisted of PBMCs or T cells enriched from blood (not recorded which). The receptor comes from a woman aged 18-29 years who had recovered from COVID-19. The chain employs TRBV5-4 and TRBJ2-5, with a weak D call TRBD1 (7 bases). CDR3 coding DNA: TGTGCCAGCAGCTCGAAACCAGGGGGGAAGACCCAGTACTTC. Protein product: CASSSKPGGKTQYF. Based on the CDR3 plus reference TRBV5-4 and TRBJ2-5, the full variable domain is ETGVTQSPTHLIKTRGQQVTLRCSSQSGHNTVSWYQQALGQGPQFIFQYYREEENGRGNFPPRFSGLQFPNYSSELNVNALELDDSALYLCASSSKPGGKTQYFGPGTRLLVL.